Each of the 3 T cell receptor beta chains below was sequenced from the same sample in a study of T cells in localized non-small cell lung cancer. Generated by immunoSEQ multiplex PCR, the TCRdb table keeps only in-frame clones and is missing some. The sample gives around 50,000 clones, around 87% of which show up once; roughly 2.5% is in the top ten. The starting material was PBMCs, obtained before any cancer treatment. Source of these receptors: a man aged 35 to 69 with stage II lung adenocarcinoma.

This clone was counted a few times. The chain joins TRBV2 to TRBJ1-3; 8 positions agree with TRBD1. Germline CDR1 reads SNHLY; CDR2 reads FYNNEI. Trimming took 6 bases from V and 2 from J; bases not matched to a gene: 0. The CDR3 spans 13 residues. The CDR3 here is CASRQGAGNTIYF. The CDR3 nucleotides read TGTGCCAGCAGACAGGGGGCTGGAAACACCATATATTTT.

Only a few counts were recorded for this clone. This chain joins TRBV4-2 and TRBJ1-1; TRBD1 is a possible D gene (6 bases). V lost 4 bases and J 6 bases, leaving 18 bases between the germline ends. Germline lookup yields CDR1 LGHNA and CDR2 YNFKEQ. The CDR3 extends over 15 amino acids. CDR3 sequence reads: CASSPRDISSSEAFF. The CDR3 DNA sequence: TGTGCCAGCAGCCCCCGGGACATTAGTTCTTCTGAAGCTTTCTTT.

The chain has TRBV21-1 and TRBJ1-1; the DNA was not compared with TRBD1, the D call given in the table. TRBV21-1 is a pseudogene segment. The CDR3 is 15 amino acids. The CDR3 spells CASSKGQGEDTEAFF. The DNA for the CDR3 is TGTGCCAGCAGCAAGGGACAGGGGGAGGACACTGAAGCTTTCTTT.